The 2 T cell receptor beta chains presented below share a single source sample, sequenced in a study of blood T cells in healthy people across ages. Primers used in a second PCR of roughly 7 to 12 cycles were a sample-barcoded 5' primer and a J-beta primer mix. Each CDR3 protein gets one entry after TCRdb re-called the 5' RACE reads with MiXCR. Of 1.5 million to 2 million distinct CDR3 sequences in the sample, roughly 30% are singletons; the top ten hold 7.7%. The sequencing sample was made of blood. The source is a woman under 40 in good health.

The chain couples TRBV20-1 to TRBJ2-2; D is unclear. This CDR3 region has 12 residues. Germline CDR1 and CDR2: DFQATT and SNEGSKA (reference sequence). The ends were cut back, 2 bases at V and 6 bases at J, with 7 bases in the middle. In DNA, the CDR3 is TGCAGTGCTAGAAGTCCCTCCGGGGAGCTGTTTTTT. Encoded protein: CSARSPSGELFF.

The table lists this clonotype with many counts. The V call is TRBV24-1, the J call TRBJ2-1; a weak D match, TRBD1 (5 bases). Trimming removed 5 bases at V and 0 bases at J, with 7 bases between. Germline V gene sequence: CDR1 KGHDR, CDR2 SFDVKD. This CDR3 contains 14 residues. The chain's CDR3 is CATSGTGSYNEQFF. DNA of the CDR3: TGTGCCACCAGTGGAACAGGCTCCTACAATGAGCAGTTCTTC.